This TCR beta chain originates from a study of blood T cell repertoires in COVID-19. Study as a whole: Nucleic acid was either cDNA or gDNA, and it came from T cells, B-cell-depleted T cells, or PBMCs.

Clones were sequenced by immunoSEQ multiplex PCR, and TCRdb holds only the in-frame ones, with some missing. Altogether 40,000 to 50,000 clones are present, roughly nine tenths being singletons, with the ten largest covering roughly 3%. V was shortened by 2 bases and J by 2 bases, with 13 bases between the two germline ends. The CDR3 totals 15 residues. Germline-derived CDR1 and CDR2 are SGHTS and YDEGEE. This receptor was identified in a woman aged 50 to 65 who had recovered from COVID-19. J is TRBJ1-2 and V is TRBV5-8; D is possibly TRBD1 (6 bases). Sequencing was performed on PBMCs or T cells enriched from blood (not recorded which). CDR3 residues: CASSLNGQQNYGYTF. The CDR3 DNA is TGTGCCAGCAGCTTAAACGGACAGCAAAACTATGGCTACACCTTC.